This T cell receptor (beta chain) was recorded in a study of shared clonotypes between healthy human individuals. The V gene end was trimmed by 5 bases and the J gene end by 2 bases; junction bases not matched to a gene: 9. The CDR3 totals 16 residues. The germline gives CDR1 SEHNR, CDR2 FQNEAQ (reference sequence). Data came from immunoSEQ multiplex PCR; TCRdb stores just in-frame clones and leaves some out. The sample holds about 2,100,000 clones, 85% to 95% seen once. Naive CD8 cells were CD45RO-negative, positively selected for CCR7, excluding terminally differentiated effector memory CD45RA+ cells.

The chain combines TRBV7-9 with TRBJ1-5; 7 bases fit TRBD1. The sequenced sample was naive CD8+ T cells from PBMCs. The receptor's source is a man aged 18-30 years in good health. Some clones in this sample may be carry-over from other donors' samples. The chain's CDR3 is CASSLRTGEGNQPQHF. The CDR3 nucleotides are TGTGCCAGCAGCCTGCGGACAGGAGAAGGCAATCAGCCCCAGCATTTT.